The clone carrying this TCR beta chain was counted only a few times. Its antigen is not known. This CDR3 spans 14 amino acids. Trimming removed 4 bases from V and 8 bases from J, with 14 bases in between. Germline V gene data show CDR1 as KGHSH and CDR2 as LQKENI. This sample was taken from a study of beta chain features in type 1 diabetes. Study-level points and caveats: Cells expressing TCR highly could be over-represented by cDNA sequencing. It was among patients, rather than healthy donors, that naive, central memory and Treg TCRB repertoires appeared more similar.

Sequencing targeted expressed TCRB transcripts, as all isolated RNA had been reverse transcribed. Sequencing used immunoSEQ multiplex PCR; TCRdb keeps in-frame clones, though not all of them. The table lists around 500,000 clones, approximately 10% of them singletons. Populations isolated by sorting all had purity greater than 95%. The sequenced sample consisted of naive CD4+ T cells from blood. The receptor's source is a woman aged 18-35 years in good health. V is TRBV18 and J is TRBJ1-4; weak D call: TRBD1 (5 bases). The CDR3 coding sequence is TGTGCCAGCTCACGGGCAGGGATGAAAGAAAAACTGTTTTTT. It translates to CASSRAGMKEKLFF.